These T cell receptor beta chains were read from a single sample in a study of T cell changes during pregnancy in multiple sclerosis. Assay: immunoSEQ multiplex PCR; the TCRdb copy retains only in-frame clones and omits some. The sample includes roughly 56,000 clones, less than 95% of them seen just once. Sequencing used CD4+ T cells from peripheral blood mononuclear cells, obtained after pregnancy. These receptors originate from a female donor in good health, enrolled as a control in a pregnancy study. Both conserved end residues are trimmed from each CDR3. D genes are given only for firm matches.

>TRBV7-9|TRBJ1-2|TRBD1
ASRPQQGGYGYT
>TRBV11-3|TRBJ2-7|TRBD1
ASSHYRDRPYEQY
>TRBV18|TRBJ2-3|-
ASSPGGLRSVGDTQY
>TRBV11-2|TRBJ2-1|TRBD2
ASSLQAGGPYNEQF
>TRBV28|TRBJ2-7|-
ASSLSQGPKYEQY
>TRBV7-3|TRBJ1-1|-
ASSLSGVDTEAF
>TRBV27|TRBJ1-5|-
ASSFPNKQAGQPQH
>TRBV11-3|TRBJ1-1|-
ASSLGISGQVEAF
>TRBV27|TRBJ1-1|-
ASSRGGTGAEAF
>TRBV7-2|TRBJ1-1|TRBD1
ASSLGTGFQGAF
>TRBV5-1|TRBJ1-2|TRBD1
ASSRQGDGYT
>TRBV6-5|TRBJ1-4|TRBD1
ASSTGDSGKLF
>TRBV7-9|TRBJ1-2|-
ASSLGDYGYT
>TRBV27|TRBJ1-3|-
ASSFHGSGNTIY
>TRBV2|TRBJ1-1|-
ASRGGPTGTEAF
>TRBV5-6|TRBJ2-1|TRBD2
ASSLVVAGEFEQF
>TRBV4-3|TRBJ2-7|-
ASSQDSAGGREQY
>TRBV18|TRBJ1-2|-
ASSTRDNLQLNYGYT
>TRBV30|TRBJ1-2|-
AWSRGANYGYT
>TRBV5-1|TRBJ2-7|-
ASSTSVPWAGAYEQY
>TRBV6-5|TRBJ2-4|-
ASHSGAKNIQY
>TRBV6-4|TRBJ1-2|-
ASSDRLQGRGGYT
>TRBV6-1|TRBJ2-5|TRBD1
ASSEPGQIQETQY
>TRBV6-5|TRBJ1-3|-
ASSSGTGNTIY